This T cell receptor beta chain was retrieved from a study of blood T cell repertoires in COVID-19. Study-wide context: Researchers got acute and convalescent COVID-19 samples from the United States, Italy and Spain. Sample material is recorded as cDNA or gDNA derived from T cells, B-cell-depleted T cells, or PBMCs.

This CDR3 has 15 residues. Deletions cut 8 bases from V and 4 bases from J, with 20 bases between. Germline CDR1 and CDR2: SGHVS and FQNEAQ. In the study's own analysis: For nucleated cells, counts were estimated from reference gene primer amplification. Produced via immunoSEQ multiplex PCR; TCRdb's table is partial and in-frame only. The DNA gave D and trimming, while V, J and clone size come from that table. The sample contains roughly 200,000 clones, around nine tenths of which appear only once. The gene calls are TRBV7-8 and TRBJ1-2; the D gene is possibly TRBD1 (6 bases). The sample comprised peripheral blood. The TCR originated in a man aged 55 to 69 who had recovered from COVID-19. For the CDR3, the DNA is TGTGCCAGCGGCTCCCTCGGGGGGGGCAGCTATGGCTACACCTTC. It codes for CASGSLGGGSYGYTF. The variable domain in full, with the rest retrieved from reference TRBV7-8 and TRBJ1-2, is GAGVSQSPRYKVAKRGQDVALRCDPISGHVSLFWYQQALGQGPEFLTYFQNEAQLDKSGLPSDRFFAERPEGSVSTLKIQRTQQEDSAVYLCASGSLGGGSYGYTFGSGTRLTVV.